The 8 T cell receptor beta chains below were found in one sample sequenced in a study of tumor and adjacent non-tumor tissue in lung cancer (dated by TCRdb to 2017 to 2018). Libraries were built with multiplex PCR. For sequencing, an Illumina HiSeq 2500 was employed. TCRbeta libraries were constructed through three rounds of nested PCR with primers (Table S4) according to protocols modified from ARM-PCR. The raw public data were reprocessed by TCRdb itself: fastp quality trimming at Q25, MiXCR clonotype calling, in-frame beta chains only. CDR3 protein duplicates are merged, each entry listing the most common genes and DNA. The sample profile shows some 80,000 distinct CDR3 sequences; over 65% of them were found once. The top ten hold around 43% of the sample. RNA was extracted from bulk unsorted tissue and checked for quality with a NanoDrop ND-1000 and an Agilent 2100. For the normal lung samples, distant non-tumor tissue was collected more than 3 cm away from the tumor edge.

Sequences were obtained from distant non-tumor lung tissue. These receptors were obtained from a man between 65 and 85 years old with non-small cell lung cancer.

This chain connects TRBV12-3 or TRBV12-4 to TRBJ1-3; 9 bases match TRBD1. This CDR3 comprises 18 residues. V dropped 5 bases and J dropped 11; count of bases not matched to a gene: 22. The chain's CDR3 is CASSRHGTGIGSGNAIYF. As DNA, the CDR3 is TGTGCCAGCAGTCGTCACGGGACAGGGATCGGCTCTGGCAACGCCATATATTTT.

DNA for the CDR3: TGTGCCAGCAGCCCGTCGGCGGGGAAAGATACGCAGCATTTT. Its protein product is CASSPSAGKDTQHF. The chain links TRBV14 to TRBJ2-3, with D unresolved. The DNA end lines up better with TRBJ1-5; the J call may be wrong. The germline CDR1 and CDR2 sequences are SGHDN and FVKESK. The CDR3 consists of 14 residues.

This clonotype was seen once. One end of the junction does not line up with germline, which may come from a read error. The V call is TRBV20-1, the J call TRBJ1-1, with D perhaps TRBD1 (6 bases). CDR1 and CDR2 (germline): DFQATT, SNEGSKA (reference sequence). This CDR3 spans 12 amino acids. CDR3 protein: CNANRVYAEAFF. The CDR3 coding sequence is TGCAATGCTAACAGGGTTTACGCTGAAGCTTTCTTT.

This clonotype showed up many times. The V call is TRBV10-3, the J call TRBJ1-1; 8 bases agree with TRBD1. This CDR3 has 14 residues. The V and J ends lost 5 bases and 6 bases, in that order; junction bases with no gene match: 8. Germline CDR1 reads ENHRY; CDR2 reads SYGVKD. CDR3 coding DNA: TGTGCCATCAGTAAGACAGGGGCAAGGGCTGAAGCTTTCTTT. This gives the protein CAISKTGARAEAFF.

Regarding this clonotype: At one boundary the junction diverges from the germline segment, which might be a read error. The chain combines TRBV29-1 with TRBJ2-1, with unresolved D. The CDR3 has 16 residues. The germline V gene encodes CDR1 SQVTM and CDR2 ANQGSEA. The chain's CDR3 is CNVSLVSGKARHEQFF. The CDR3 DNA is TGCAACGTTTCCTTAGTGAGTGGGAAAGCGCGGCATGAGCAGTTCTTC.

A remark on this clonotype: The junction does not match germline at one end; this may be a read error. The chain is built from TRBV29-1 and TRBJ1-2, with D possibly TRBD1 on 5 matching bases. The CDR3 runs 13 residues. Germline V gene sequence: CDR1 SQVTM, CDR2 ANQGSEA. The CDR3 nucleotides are TGCAGCGTTGATGACAGCCCTAACTGTGGCTACACCTTC. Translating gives CSVDDSPNCGYTF.

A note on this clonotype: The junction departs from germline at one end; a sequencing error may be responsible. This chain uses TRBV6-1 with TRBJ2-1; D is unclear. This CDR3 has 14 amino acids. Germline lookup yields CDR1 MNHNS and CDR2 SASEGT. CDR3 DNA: TGTGCCAGCACCCCAGGAAACTCCTACAATGAACAGTTCTTC. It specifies CASTPGNSYNEQFF.

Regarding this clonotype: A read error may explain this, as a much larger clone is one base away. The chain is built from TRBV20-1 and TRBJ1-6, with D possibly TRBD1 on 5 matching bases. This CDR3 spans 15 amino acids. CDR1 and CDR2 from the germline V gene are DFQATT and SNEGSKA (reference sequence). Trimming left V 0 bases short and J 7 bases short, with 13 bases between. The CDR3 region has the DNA TGCAGTGCTAGAGAGCCCCAGGGCGGGAATTCACCCCTCCACTTT. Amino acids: CSAREPQGGNSPLHF.